This paragraph covers one TCR beta chain sequence. What it binds is not known. The data are from a study of cytomegalovirus exposure and HLA in healthy donors. Study-level points and caveats: Association of a missense DCLRE1C variant with TCR beta V- and J-gene trimming was reported in a later analysis.

Trimming took off 2 bases at V and 7 bases at J, with 12 bases between the two ends. Germline lookup yields CDR1 SGHTA and CDR2 FQGNSA. The length of the CDR3 is 14 residues. With 60 Vbeta and 13 Jbeta primers, the PCR was carried out. The assay was immunoSEQ multiplex PCR, and TCRdb's table has in-frame clones only and misses some. The table records roughly 200,000 clones, approximately 84% of them present only once. This sequence originates from a woman aged 40 to 50 in good health and CMV-seronegative. The chain uses TRBV7-2 and TRBJ1-5; tentative D call: TRBD1 (5 bases). Sample: PBMCs. In nucleotides, the CDR3 is TGTGCCAGCAGCTTAATTGGGGCGACCCAGCCCCAGCATTTT. It is translated as CASSLIGATQPQHF.